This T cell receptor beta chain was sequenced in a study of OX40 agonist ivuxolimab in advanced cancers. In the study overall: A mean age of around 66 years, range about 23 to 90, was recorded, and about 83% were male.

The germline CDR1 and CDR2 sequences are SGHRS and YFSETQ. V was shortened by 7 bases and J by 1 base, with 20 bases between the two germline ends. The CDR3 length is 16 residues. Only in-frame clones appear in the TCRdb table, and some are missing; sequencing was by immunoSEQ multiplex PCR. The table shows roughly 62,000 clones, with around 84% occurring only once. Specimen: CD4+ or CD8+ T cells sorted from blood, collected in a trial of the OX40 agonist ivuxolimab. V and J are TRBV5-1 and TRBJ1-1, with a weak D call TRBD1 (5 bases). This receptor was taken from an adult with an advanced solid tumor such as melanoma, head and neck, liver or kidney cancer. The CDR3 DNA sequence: TGCGCCAGCGGATCTGGGGGGATCGGCTGGAACACTGAAGCTTTCTTT. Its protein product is CASGSGGIGWNTEAFF.